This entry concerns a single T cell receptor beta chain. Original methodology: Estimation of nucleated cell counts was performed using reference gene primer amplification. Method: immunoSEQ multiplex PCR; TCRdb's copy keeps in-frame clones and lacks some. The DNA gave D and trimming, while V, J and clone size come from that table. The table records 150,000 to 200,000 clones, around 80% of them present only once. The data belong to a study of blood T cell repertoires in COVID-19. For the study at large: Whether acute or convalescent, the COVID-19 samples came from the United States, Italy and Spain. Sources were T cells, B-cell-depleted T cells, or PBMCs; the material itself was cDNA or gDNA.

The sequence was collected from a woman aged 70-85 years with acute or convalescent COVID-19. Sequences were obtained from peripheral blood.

This CDR3 is CASSLLGLAGVNEQFF. As DNA, the CDR3 is TGTGCCAGCAGTTTGCTAGGACTAGCGGGAGTAAATGAGCAGTTCTTC. The chain couples TRBV27 to TRBJ2-1, with 13 bases fitting TRBD2. J was trimmed by 7 bases and V by 3 bases; bases with no gene match: 6. Germline V lookup: CDR1 MNHEY, CDR2 SMNVEV (reference sequence). This CDR3 is 16 amino acids long.